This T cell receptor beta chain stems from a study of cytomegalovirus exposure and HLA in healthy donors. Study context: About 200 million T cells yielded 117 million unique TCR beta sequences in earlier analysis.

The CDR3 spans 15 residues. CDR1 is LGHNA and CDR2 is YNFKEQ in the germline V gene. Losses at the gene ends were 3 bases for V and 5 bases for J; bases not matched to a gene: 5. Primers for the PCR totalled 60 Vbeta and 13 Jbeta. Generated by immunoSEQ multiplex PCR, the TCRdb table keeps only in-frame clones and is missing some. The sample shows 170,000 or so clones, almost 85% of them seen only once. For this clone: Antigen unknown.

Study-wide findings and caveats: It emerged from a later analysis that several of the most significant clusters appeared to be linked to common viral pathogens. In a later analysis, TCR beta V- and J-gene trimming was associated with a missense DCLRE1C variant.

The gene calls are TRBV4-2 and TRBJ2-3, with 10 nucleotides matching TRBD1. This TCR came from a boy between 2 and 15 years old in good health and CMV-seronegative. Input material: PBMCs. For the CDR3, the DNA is TGTGCCAGCAGCCACGGACAGGGGGGTAAAGATACGCAGTATTTT. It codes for CASSHGQGGKDTQYF.